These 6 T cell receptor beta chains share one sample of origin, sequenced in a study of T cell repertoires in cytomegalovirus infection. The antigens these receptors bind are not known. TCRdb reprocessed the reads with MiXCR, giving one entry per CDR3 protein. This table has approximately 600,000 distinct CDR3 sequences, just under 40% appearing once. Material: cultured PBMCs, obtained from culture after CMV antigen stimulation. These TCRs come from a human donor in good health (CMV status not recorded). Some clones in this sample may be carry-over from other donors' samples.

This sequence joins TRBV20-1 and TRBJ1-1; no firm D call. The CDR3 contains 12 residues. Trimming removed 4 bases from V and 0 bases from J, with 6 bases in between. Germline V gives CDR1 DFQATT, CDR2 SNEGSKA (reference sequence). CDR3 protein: CSANRLNTEAFF. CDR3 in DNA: TGCAGTGCTAATAGGTTGAACACTGAAGCTTTCTTT.

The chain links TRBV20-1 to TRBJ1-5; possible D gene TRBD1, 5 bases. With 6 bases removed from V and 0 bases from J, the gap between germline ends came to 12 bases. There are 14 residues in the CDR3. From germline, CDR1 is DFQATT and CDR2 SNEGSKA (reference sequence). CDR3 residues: CSAGGSYSNQPQHF. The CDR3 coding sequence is TGCAGTGCCGGGGGGTCATATAGCAATCAGCCCCAGCATTTT.

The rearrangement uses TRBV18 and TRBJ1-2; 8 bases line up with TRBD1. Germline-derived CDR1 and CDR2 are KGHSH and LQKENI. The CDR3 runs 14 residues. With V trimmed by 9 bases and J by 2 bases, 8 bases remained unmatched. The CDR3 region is CASQYGQGNYGYTF. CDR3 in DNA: TGTGCCAGTCAGTATGGACAGGGAAACTATGGCTACACCTTC.

The CDR3 DNA is TGCAGTGCACCGACTAGCGGAGAGACCCAGTACTTC. Encoded protein: CSAPTSGETQYF. The chain has TRBV20-1 and TRBJ2-5; 9 nucleotides match TRBD2. The CDR3 length is 12 residues. Germline-derived CDR1 and CDR2 are DFQATT and SNEGSKA (reference sequence). With V trimmed by 6 bases and J by 4 bases, 3 bases remained unmatched.

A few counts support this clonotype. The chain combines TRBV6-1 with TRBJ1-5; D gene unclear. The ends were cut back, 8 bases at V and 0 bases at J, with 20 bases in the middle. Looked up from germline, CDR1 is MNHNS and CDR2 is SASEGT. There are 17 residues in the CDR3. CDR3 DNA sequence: TGTGCCAGCCGAGGTGGCCGAGATGCCTATAGCAATCAGCCCCAGCATTTT. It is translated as CASRGGRDAYSNQPQHF.

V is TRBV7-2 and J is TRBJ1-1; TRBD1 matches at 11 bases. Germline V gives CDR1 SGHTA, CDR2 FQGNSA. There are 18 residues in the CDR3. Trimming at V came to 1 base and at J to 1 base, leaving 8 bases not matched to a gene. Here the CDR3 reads CASSLGRDRGTRNTEAFF. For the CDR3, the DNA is TGTGCCAGCAGCTTAGGGAGGGACAGGGGGACTCGGAACACTGAAGCTTTCTTT.